The T cell receptor beta chain described here comes from a study of metastatic and nonmetastatic thyroid tumors. Study-wide context: The authors compared repertoires across blood and tumor or nodule tissue from malignant and benign thyroid patients. General study points: In blood and tumor, TCR beta diversity was reportedly significantly higher in malignant thyroid tumors than in benign nodules.

J gave up 3 bases and V 6 bases, and 18 bases lay outside the gene matches. Germline V gives CDR1 DFQATT, CDR2 SNEGSKA (reference sequence). The CDR3 spans 17 residues. This clone was seen at least ten times. Antigen: not known. In the original processing: A classifier of distant metastasis in papillary thyroid cancer was built from CDR3 differences (across clinicopathological groups). TCRdb used MiXCR to call clones anew from the PCR reads. TCRdb assigned the V and J calls; the authors' analysis was not used. The sample includes 14,000 or so clones, 30% to 35% of them seen just once. No treatment had been given to any patient before thyroid surgery.

This TCR derives from a female donor with papillary thyroid cancer or a benign thyroid nodule (not recorded which). Some clones in this sample may be carry-over from other donors' samples. V is TRBV20-1 and J is TRBJ2-3, with 7 bases identical to TRBD2. The specimen sequenced was tumor tissue. CDR3 nucleotide sequence: TGCAGTGCCCCGTTGGGTGGGAGGGTTTTTGGGACAGATACGCAGTATTTT. Its translation is CSAPLGGRVFGTDTQYF.